A single sample is the source of the 3 T cell receptor beta chains below, sequenced in a study of human T cells and chemical hapten exposure. Time point meaning: patch test 3, about 24 weeks after DPC sensitization. Treatment reported: therapeutic diphenylcyclopropenone sensitization with weekly scalp DPC. TCRdb itself ran the RACE reads through MiXCR, one entry per CDR3 protein. This sample has tens of thousands of distinct CDR3 sequences, with nearly 6% found just once. The sample here was whole blood, taken in connection with sensitization to the hapten diphenylcyclopropenone (DPC). Receptor source: a man aged 25 to 40 with alopecia areata. Some clones in this sample may be carry-over from other donors' samples.

Many counts were recorded for this clonotype. V and J are TRBV19 and TRBJ1-1; D is unresolved. There are 13 residues in the CDR3. Germline loops: CDR1 LNHDA, CDR2 SQIVND (reference sequence). Trimming shortened V by 5 bases and J by 4 bases, and 11 bases separated the two germline ends. DNA for the CDR3: TGTGCCAGTAGTCTCAAATTGGGCACTGAAGCTTTCTTT. Amino acid sequence: CASSLKLGTEAFF. Full variable domain (outside the CDR3, taken from reference TRBV19 and TRBJ1-1): DGGITQSPKYLFRKEGQNVTLSCEQNLNHDAMYWYRQDPGQGLRLIYYSQIVNDFQKGDIAEGYSVSREKKESFPLTVTSAQKNPTAFYLCASSLKLGTEAFFGQGTRLTVV.

In its sample, this clonotype was seen many times. The chain is built from TRBV30 and TRBJ1-6, with D unresolved. Germline loops: CDR1 GTSNPN, CDR2 SVGIG (reference sequence). The CDR3 consists of 15 residues. V dropped 3 bases and J dropped 0 bases, with 9 bases sitting between them. DNA of the CDR3: TGTGCCTGGAGCCGAGTGAGCTCCTATAATTCACCCCTCCACTTT. It encodes CAWSRVSSYNSPLHF. The whole variable domain, remainder taken from reference TRBV30 and TRBJ1-6, is SQTIHQWPATLVQPVGSPLSLECTVEGTSNPNLYWYRQAAGRGLQLLFYSVGIGQISSEVPQNLSASRPQDRQFILSSKKLLLSDSGFYLCAWSRVSSYNSPLHFGNGTRLTVT.

This clonotype was detected many times. The V and J genes are TRBV27 and TRBJ1-2; 9 nucleotides match TRBD1. Germline V gene lookup returns CDR1 MNHEY and CDR2 SMNVEV (reference sequence). V shed 3 bases, J shed 7 bases, and the junction held 3 bases outside the gene matches. This CDR3 is built from 13 residues. The CDR3 is CASSLGQGFGYTF. For the CDR3, the DNA is TGTGCCAGCAGTTTGGGACAGGGTTTTGGCTACACCTTC.